This T cell receptor beta chain was recorded in a study of shared T cell receptors in the human thymus. Germline values: CDR1 SGHTA, CDR2 FQGNSA. The CDR3 spans 16 residues. J was trimmed by 3 bases and V by 6 bases; bases with no gene match: 9. Assay: immunoSEQ multiplex PCR; the TCRdb copy retains only in-frame clones and omits some. This table holds about 710,000 clones, roughly 86% found once. Another study also made use of these data, one on human thymus T cells. In that study: Donation came from healthy Finnish infants having corrective surgery for congenital heart defects.

This chain joins TRBV7-2 and TRBJ2-2, with 8 positions matching TRBD2. The sample was thymocytes. This TCR was sampled from a boy in the first two years of life with a congenital heart defect. The CDR3 DNA is TGTGCCAGCAGTCACTTGCTTAGCGGGGACACCGGGGAGCTGTTTTTT. Amino acid sequence: CASSHLLSGDTGELFF.